The entry that follows covers one T cell receptor beta chain sequence. The time point: newly diagnosed GD, antithyroid drugs for less than 3 months. Construction of the TCR library relied on RNA isolated from PBMCs. The sample is drawn from a study of regulatory T cells in long-lasting Graves disease. iRepertoire HTBI primers and Arm-PCR of CDR3 regions built TCR beta libraries. TCRdb reprocessed the multiplex PCR reads with MiXCR, giving one entry per CDR3 protein. The sample includes about 620,000 distinct CDR3 sequences, roughly 15% of them seen just once. Trimming took 2 bases from V and 6 from J; bases not matched to a gene: 20. From germline, CDR1 is SGHRS and CDR2 YFSETQ. The CDR3 is made up of 19 amino acids. The same data also contributed to another study, on T cells in Graves' hyperthyroidism and ophthalmopathy. That study adds: Ophthalmopathy and stable hyperthyroidism were told apart by a 13 V-J model.

The TCR comes from a woman aged 25 to 39 with Graves disease. The sequences come from peripheral blood mononuclear cells (PBMCs), collected at new diagnosis, from a patient treated with antithyroid drugs. V is TRBV5-1 and J is TRBJ1-1; TRBD1 agrees at 9 bases. CDR3 bases: TGCGCCAGCAGCTTTGGCCTATTGGGCCGGGGACAGGGAATTTCTGAAGCTTTCTTT. Its protein product is CASSFGLLGRGQGISEAFF.